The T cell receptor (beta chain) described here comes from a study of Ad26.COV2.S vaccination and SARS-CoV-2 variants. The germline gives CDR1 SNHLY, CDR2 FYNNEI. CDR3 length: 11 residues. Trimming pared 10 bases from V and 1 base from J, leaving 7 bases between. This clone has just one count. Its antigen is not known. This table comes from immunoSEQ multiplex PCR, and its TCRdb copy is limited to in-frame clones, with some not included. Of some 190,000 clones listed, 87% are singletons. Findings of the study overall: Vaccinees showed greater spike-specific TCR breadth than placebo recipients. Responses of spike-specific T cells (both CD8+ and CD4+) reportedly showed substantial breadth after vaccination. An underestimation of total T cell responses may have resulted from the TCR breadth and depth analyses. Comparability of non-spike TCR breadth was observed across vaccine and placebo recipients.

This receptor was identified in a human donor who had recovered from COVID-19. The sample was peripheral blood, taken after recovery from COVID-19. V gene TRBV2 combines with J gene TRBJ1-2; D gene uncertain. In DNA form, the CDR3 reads TGTGCCAACTCGAATAACTATGGCTACACCTTC. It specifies CANSNNYGYTF.